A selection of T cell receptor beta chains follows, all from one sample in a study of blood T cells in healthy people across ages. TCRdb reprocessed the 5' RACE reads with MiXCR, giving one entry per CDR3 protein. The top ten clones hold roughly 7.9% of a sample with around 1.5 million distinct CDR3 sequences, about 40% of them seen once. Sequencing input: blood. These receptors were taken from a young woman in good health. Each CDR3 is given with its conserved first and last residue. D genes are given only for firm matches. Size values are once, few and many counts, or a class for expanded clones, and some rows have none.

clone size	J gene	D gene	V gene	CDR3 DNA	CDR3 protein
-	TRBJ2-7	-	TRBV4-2	TGTGCCAGCAGCCTGGATAATGTGGGAGTGGGCGAGCAGTACTTC	CASSLDNVGVGEQYF
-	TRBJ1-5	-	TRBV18	TGTGCCAGCTCGCCGACCCCAGGGTTGGATCAGCCCCAGCATTTT	CASSPTPGLDQPQHF
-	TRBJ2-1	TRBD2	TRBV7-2	TGTGCCAGCAGCTCGGGAGGGGGTCGTGAGCAGTTCTTC	CASSSGGGREQFF
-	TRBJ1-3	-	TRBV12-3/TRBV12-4	TGTGCCAGCAGTGCCCGACGGGATTTGGGAAACACCATATATTTT	CASSARRDLGNTIYF
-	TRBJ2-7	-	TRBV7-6	TGTGCCAGCAGCTTAGGAATCGGCGGCTACGAGCAGTACTTC	CASSLGIGGYEQYF
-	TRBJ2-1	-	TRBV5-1	TGCGCCAGCAGCTTGGGGCAGGCGAGTGAGCAGTTCTTC	CASSLGQASEQFF
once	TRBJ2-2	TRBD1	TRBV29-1	TGCAGCGCTACGCACAGGGGTTTTTCGAACACCGGGGAGCTGTTTTTT	CSATHRGFSNTGELFF
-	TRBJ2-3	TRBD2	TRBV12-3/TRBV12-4	TGTGCCAGCAGTTTACGACTAGCCGTCAGCACAGATACGCAGTATTTT	CASSLRLAVSTDTQYF
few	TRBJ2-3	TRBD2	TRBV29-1	TGCAGCGTTGGGGGGCTAGCGGGGGCCCCAGATACGCAGTATTTT	CSVGGLAGAPDTQYF
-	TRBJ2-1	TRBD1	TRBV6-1	TGTGCCAGCAGTCCGAACAGGGGTCTCGATGAGCAGTTCTTC	CASSPNRGLDEQFF
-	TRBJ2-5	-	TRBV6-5	TGTGCCAGCAGTTACTCGGGCAGGGGCTCTCAAGAGACCCAGTACTTC	CASSYSGRGSQETQYF
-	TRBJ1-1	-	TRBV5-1	TGCGCCAGCAGCTTGGGCGTGGGGGTAATCCCTGAAGCTTTCTTT	CASSLGVGVIPEAFF
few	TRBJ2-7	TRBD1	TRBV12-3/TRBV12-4	TGTGCCAGCAGTTATAACGTGAGGGGGACAGGGAGCATAGAGTACTTC	CASSYNVRGTGSIEYF
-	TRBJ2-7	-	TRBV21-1	TGTGCCAGCAGCTCGCACAACAGGGGTCCCTATGAGCAGTACTTC	CASSSHNRGPYEQYF
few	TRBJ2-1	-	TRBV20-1	TGCAGTGCTAGAGATCCGGGCGGCCCGTCCTACAATGAGCAGTTCTTC	CSARDPGGPSYNEQFF
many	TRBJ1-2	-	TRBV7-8	TGTGCCAGCAGCTTGCTGCAAGGCGCATATGGCTACACCTTC	CASSLLQGAYGYTF
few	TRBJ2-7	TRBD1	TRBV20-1	TGCAGTTGCCCGGGACAGACCTACGAGCAGTACTTC	CSCPGQTYEQYF
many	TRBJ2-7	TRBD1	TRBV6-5	TGTGCCAGCAGTTACCCCGACAGGGTCTACGAGCAGTACTTC	CASSYPDRVYEQYF
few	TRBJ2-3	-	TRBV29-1	TGCAGCGTTGCACGGCCGGGAGATACGCAGTATTTT	CSVARPGDTQYF
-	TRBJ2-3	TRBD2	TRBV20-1	TGCAGTGGGACGACTAGCGGGCCCACAGATACGCAGTATTTT	CSGTTSGPTDTQYF
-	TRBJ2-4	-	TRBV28	TGTGCCAGCACGATAGCGCTAGCCGAAAACATTCAGTACTTC	CASTIALAENIQYF
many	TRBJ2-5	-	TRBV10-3	TGTGCCATCAGTGACCCCAACCAAGAGACCCAGTACTTC	CAISDPNQETQYF
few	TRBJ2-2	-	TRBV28	TGTGCCAGCAGTCCTCCTTCACTAGTGCCCGGGGAGCTGTTTTTT	CASSPPSLVPGELFF
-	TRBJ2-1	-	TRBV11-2	TGTGCCAGCAGCCGACGGAATCGGGGTCCCAACAATGAGCAGTTCTTC	CASSRRNRGPNNEQFF
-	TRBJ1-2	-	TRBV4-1	TGCGCCAGCAGCCAAAGCGCAGGGAAATATGGCTACACCTTC	CASSQSAGKYGYTF
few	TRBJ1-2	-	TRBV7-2	TGTGCCAGCAGCACTCGGACAGCTAACTATGGCTACACCTTC	CASSTRTANYGYTF
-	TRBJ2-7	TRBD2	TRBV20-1	TGCAGTGCTAGACGAGCGGGAGGGTCCTACGAGCAGTACTTC	CSARRAGGSYEQYF
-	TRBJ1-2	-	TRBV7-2	TGTGCCAGCACCCCATCCTCGGGGCGGACTAACTATGGCTACACCTTC	CASTPSSGRTNYGYTF
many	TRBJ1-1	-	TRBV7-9	TGTGCCAGCAGCCGGGACACTGAAGCTTTCTTT	CASSRDTEAFF
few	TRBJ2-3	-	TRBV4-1	TGCGCCAGCAGCCAAGGGGACCGCACAGATACGCAGTATTTT	CASSQGDRTDTQYF
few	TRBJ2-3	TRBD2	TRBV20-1	TGCAGTGCATTAGTCGGGGGAGCGGGAACAGATACGCAGTATTTT	CSALVGGAGTDTQYF
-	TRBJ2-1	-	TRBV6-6	TGTGCCAGCAGTTACTCGAAAGGGTTACCTGAGCAGTTCTTC	CASSYSKGLPEQFF
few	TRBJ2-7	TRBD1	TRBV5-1	TGCGCCAGCAGCTTGGGCCTACAGGGGTTGGACGAGCAGTACTTC	CASSLGLQGLDEQYF
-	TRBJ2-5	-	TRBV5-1	TGCGCCAGCAGGTCGCCAGGGGGGGGAGAGACCCAGTACTTC	CASRSPGGGETQYF
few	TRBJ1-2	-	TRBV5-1	TGCGCCAGCAGCGCTGGACAGATCTACACCTTC	CASSAGQIYTF
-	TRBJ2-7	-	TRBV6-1	TGTGCCAGCAGTGTCGACCCGGGAGTTCAGTACTTC	CASSVDPGVQYF
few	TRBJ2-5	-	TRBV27	TGTGCCAGCACTTTAAGGGGGCTAGCGCCTTACAATGAGCAGTACTTC	CASTLRGLAPYNEQYF
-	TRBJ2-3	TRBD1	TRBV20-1	TGCAGTGCTAATCGGCGAGACAGGGGGCAAACAGATACGCAGTATTTT	CSANRRDRGQTDTQYF
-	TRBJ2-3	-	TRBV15	TGTGCCACCAGCAGAGGTCAGGAGAGCACAGATACGCAGTATTTT	CATSRGQESTDTQYF
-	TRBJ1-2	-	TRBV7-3	TGTGCCAGCAGCCAAGGGGGGGCCTATGGCTACACCTTC	CASSQGGAYGYTF
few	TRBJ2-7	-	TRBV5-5	TGTGCCAGCAGCTTGGACAGGGACTACCCCTACGAGCAGTACTTC	CASSLDRDYPYEQYF
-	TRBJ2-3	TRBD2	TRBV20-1	TGCAGTGCTAGGACTAGCGGGGTTTTTACGCAGTATTTT	CSARTSGVFTQYF
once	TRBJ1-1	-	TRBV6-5	TGTGCCAGCAGTTACTCTTGGGGTCACGGGAACACTGAAGCTTTCTTT	CASSYSWGHGNTEAFF
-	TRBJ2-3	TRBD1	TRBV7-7	TGTGCTAGCAGCCCCGGGACAGGGTATCCAGATACGCAGTATTTT	CASSPGTGYPDTQYF
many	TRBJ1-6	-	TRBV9	TGTGCCAGCAGCGTAGAGGCAGGGAATTCACCCCTCCACTTT	CASSVEAGNSPLHF
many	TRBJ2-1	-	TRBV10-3	TGTGCCATCAGTGAGGGGCAGACCAATGAGCAGTTCTTC	CAISEGQTNEQFF
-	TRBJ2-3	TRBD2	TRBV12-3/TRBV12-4	TGTGCCAGCGGCGGACTAGCGGGAGTAGATACGCAGTATTTT	CASGGLAGVDTQYF
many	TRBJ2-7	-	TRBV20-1	TGCAGTGCCCCCGGACAGTCCTACGAGCAGTACTTC	CSAPGQSYEQYF
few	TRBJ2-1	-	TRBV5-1	TGCGCCAGCGCCGAGGGATTGTGGAATGAGCAGTTCTTC	CASAEGLWNEQFF
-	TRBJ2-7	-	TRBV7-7	TGTGCCGGCAGCTTTGACCAGACCTACGAGCAGTACTTC	CAGSFDQTYEQYF
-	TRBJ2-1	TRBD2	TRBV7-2	TGTGCCAGCACCTGGGGGAGGGTAAGCTCCTACAATGAGCAGTTCTTC	CASTWGRVSSYNEQFF
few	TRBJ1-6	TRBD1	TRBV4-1	TGCGCCAGCAGCCAAGCTGCCGGGACAGGACTAGATTCACCCCTCCACTTT	CASSQAAGTGLDSPLHF